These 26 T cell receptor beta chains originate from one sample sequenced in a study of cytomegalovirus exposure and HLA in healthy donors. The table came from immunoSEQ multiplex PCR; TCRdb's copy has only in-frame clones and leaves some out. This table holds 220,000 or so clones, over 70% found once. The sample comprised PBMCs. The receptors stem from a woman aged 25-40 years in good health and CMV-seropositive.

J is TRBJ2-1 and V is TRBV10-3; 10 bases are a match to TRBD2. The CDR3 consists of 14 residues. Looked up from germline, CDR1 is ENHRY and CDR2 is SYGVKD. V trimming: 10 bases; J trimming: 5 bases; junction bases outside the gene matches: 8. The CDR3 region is CATWTSGGHNEQFF. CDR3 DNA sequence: TGTGCCACCTGGACTAGCGGAGGCCACAATGAGCAGTTCTTC.

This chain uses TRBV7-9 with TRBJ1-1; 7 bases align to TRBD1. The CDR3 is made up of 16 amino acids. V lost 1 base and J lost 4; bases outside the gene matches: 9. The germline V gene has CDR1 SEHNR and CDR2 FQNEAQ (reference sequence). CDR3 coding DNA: TGTGCCAGCAGCTTAGGGACAGGAAATCCGGGCACTGAAGCTTTCTTT. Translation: CASSLGTGNPGTEAFF.

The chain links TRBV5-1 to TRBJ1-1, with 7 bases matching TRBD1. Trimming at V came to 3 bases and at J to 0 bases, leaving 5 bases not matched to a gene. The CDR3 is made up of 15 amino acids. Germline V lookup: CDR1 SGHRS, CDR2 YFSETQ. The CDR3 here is CASSSSGTVNTEAFF. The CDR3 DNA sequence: TGCGCCAGCAGCTCATCGGGGACAGTGAACACTGAAGCTTTCTTT.

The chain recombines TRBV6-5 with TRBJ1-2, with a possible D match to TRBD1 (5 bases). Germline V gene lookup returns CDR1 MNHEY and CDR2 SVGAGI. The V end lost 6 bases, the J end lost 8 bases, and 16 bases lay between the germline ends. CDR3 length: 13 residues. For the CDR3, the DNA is TGTGCCAGCAGCTGGGACGGCCTAACAGGCTACACCTTC. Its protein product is CASSWDGLTGYTF.

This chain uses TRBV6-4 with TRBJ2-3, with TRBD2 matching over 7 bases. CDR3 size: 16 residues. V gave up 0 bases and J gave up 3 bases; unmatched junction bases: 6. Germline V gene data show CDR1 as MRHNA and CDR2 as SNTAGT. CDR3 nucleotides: TGTGCCAGCAGTGACTCTGGGGGAGCGGGAACAGATACGCAGTATTTT. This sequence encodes CASSDSGGAGTDTQYF.

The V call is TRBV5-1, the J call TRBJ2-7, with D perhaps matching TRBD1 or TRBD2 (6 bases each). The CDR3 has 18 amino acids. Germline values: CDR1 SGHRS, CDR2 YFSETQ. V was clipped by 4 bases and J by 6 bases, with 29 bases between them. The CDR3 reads CASSHRDKNREYLTEQYF. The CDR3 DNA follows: TGCGCCAGCAGCCACCGGGACAAAAACCGGGAGTACCTCACCGAGCAGTACTTC. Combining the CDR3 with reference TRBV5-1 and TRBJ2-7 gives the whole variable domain KAGVTQTPRYLIKTRGQQVTLSCSPISGHRSVSWYQQTPGQGLQFLFEYFSETQRNKGNFPGRFSGRQFSNSRSEMNVSTLELGDSALYLCASSHRDKNREYLTEQYFGPGTRLTVT.

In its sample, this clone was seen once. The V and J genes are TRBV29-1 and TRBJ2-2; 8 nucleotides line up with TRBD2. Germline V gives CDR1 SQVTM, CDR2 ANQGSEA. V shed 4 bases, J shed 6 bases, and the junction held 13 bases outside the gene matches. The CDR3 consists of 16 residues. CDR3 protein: CSVGGSGTTIAGELFF. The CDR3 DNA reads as TGCAGCGTTGGGGGTAGCGGGACGACGATAGCCGGGGAGCTGTTTTTT.

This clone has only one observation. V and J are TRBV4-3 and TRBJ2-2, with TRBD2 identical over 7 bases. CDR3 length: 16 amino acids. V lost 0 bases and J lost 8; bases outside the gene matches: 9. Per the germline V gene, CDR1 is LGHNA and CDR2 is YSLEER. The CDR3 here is CASSQEVAGASGELFF. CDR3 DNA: TGCGCCAGCAGCCAAGAAGTTGCGGGAGCAAGTGGGGAGCTGTTTTTT.

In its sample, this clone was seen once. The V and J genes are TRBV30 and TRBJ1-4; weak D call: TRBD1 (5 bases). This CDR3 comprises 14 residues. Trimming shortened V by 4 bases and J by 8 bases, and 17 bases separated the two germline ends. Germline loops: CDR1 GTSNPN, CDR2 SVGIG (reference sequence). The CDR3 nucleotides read TGTGCCTGGAATCTAGTGGGGGGAAAGGAAAAACTGTTTTTT. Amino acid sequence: CAWNLVGGKEKLFF.

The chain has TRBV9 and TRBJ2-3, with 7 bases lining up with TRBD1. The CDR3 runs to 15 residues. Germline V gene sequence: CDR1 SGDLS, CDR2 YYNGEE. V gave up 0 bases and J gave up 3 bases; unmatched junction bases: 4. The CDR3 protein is CASSVGDSLTDTQYF. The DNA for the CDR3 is TGTGCCAGCAGCGTAGGGGACAGTTTAACAGATACGCAGTATTTT.

This chain's CDR3 is CASSQDTGGGGYGYTF. CDR3 DNA sequence: TGTGCCAGCAGCCAAGATACCGGGGGAGGAGGTTATGGCTACACCTTC. This rearrangement joins TRBV4-2 to TRBJ1-2, with D perhaps TRBD1 (5 bases). CDR1 is LGHNA, CDR2 YNFKEQ, per germline. The length of the CDR3 is 16 residues. With 0 bases removed from V and 5 bases from J, the gap between germline ends came to 16 bases.

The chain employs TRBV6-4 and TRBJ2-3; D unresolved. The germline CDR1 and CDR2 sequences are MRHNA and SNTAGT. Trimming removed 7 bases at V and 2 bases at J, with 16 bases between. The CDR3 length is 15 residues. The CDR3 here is CASKSGGADTDTQYF. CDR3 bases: TGTGCCAGCAAGTCAGGCGGAGCCGACACAGATACGCAGTATTTT.

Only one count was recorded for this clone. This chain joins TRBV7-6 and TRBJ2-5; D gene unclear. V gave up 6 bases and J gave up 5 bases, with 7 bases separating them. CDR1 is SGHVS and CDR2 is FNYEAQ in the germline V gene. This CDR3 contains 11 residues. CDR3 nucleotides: TGTGCCAGCAGTCCATCGGAGACCCAGTACTTC. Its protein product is CASSPSETQYF.

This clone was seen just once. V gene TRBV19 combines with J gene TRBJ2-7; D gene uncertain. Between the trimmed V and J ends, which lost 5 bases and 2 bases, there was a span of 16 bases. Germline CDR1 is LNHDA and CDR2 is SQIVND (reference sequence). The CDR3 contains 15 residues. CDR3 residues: CASSPTVGRTYEQYF. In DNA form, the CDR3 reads TGTGCCAGTAGTCCAACAGTCGGCAGAACCTACGAGCAGTACTTC.

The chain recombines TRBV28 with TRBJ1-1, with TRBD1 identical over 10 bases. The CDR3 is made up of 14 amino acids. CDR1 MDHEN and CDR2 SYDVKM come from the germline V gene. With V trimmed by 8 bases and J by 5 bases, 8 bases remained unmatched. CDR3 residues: CASGLTGGRTEAFF. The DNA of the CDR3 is TGTGCCAGCGGCCTGACAGGGGGCAGAACTGAAGCTTTCTTT. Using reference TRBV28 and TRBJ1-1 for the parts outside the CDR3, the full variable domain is DVKVTQSSRYLVKRTGEKVFLECVQDMDHENMFWYRQDPGLGLRLIYFSYDVKMKEKGDIPEGYSVSREKKERFSLILESASTNQTSMYLCASGLTGGRTEAFFGQGTRLTVV.

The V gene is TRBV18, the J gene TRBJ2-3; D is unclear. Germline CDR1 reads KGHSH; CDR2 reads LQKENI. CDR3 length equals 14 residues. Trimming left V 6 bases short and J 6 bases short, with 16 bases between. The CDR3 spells CASSPMTRMDTQYF. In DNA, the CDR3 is TGTGCCAGCTCGCCCATGACCCGAATGGATACGCAGTATTTT. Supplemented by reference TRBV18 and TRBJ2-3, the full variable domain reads NAGVMQNPRHLVRRRGQEARLRCSPMKGHSHVYWYRQLPEEGLKFMVYLQKENIIDESGMPKERFSAEFPKEGPSILRIQQVVRGDSAAYFCASSPMTRMDTQYFGPGTRLTVL.

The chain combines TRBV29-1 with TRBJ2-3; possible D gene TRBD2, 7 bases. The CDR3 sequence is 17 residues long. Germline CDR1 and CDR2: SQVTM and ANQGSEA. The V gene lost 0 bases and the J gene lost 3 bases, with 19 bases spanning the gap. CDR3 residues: CSVEDTLGGGRTDTQYF. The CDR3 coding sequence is TGCAGCGTTGAAGATACCCTGGGAGGGGGGAGGACAGATACGCAGTATTTT.

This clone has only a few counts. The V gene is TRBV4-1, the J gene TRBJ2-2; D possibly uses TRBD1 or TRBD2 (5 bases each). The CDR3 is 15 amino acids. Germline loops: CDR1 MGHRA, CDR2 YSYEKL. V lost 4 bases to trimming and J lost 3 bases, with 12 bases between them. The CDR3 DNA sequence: TGCGCCAGCAGCCCAACAGGAGGCTACACCGGGGAGCTGTTTTTT. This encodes CASSPTGGYTGELFF.

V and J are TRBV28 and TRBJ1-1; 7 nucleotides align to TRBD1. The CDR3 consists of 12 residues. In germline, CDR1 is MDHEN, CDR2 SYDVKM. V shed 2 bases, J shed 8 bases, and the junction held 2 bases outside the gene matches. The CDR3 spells CASSLRGQEAFF. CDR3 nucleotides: TGTGCCAGCAGTTTAAGGGGACAGGAAGCTTTCTTT.

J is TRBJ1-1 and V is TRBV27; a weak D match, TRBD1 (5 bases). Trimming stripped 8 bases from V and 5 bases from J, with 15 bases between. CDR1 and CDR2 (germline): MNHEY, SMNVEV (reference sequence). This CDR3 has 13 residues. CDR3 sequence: CASGQQMGTEAFF. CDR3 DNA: TGTGCCAGCGGACAACAAATGGGGACTGAAGCTTTCTTT.

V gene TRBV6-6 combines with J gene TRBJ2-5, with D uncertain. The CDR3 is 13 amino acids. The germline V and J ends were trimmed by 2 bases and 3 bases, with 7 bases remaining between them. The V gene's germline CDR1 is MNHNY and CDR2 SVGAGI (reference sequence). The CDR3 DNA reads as TGTGCCAGCAGTTACAGGCTAGAAGAGACCCAGTACTTC. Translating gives CASSYRLEETQYF.

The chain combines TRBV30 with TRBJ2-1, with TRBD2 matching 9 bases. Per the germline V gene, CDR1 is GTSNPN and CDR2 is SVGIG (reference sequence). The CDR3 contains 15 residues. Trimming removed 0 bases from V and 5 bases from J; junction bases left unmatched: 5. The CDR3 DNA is TGTGCCTGGAGTGTTAGCGGGAGTAGTAACAATGAGCAGTTCTTC. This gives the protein CAWSVSGSSNNEQFF.

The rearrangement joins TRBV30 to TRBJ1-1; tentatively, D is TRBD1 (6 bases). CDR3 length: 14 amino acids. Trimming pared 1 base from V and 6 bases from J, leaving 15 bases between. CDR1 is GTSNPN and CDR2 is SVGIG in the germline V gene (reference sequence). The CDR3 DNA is TGTGCCTGGAGTGGTGCTCGGGGGCGGGCTGAAGCTTTCTTT. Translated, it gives CAWSGARGRAEAFF.

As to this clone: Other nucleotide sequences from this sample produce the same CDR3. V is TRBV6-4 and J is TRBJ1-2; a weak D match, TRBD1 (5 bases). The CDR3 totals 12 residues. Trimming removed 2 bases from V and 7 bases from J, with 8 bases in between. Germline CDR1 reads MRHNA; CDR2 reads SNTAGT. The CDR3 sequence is CASSDRGGGYTF. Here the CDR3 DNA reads TGTGCCAGCAGTGACAGGGGAGGTGGCTACACCTTC.

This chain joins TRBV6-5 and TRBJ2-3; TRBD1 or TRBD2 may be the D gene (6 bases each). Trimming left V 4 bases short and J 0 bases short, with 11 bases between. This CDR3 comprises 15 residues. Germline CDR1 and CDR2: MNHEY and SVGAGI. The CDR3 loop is CASSFSGASTDTQYF. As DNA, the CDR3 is TGTGCCAGCAGTTTTTCGGGGGCTAGCACAGATACGCAGTATTTT.

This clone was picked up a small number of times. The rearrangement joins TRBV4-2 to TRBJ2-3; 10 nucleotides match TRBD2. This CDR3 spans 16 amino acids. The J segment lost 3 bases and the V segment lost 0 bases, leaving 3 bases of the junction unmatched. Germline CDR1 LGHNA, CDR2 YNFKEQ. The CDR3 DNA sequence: TGTGCCAGCAGCCAAGATCAAGCGGGAGGGACAGATACGCAGTATTTT. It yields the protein CASSQDQAGGTDTQYF.